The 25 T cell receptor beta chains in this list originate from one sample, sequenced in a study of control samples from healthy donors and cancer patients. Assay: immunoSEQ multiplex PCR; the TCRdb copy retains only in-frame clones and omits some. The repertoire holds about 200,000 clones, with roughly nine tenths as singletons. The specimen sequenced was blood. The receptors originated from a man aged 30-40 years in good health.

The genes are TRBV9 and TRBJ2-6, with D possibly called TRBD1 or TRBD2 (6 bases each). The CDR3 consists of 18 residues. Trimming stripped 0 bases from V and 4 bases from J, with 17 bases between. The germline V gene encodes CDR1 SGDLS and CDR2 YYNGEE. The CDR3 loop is CASSVDRGAFTGANVLTF. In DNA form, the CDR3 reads TGTGCCAGCAGCGTAGATAGGGGGGCTTTCACCGGGGCCAACGTCCTGACTTTC.

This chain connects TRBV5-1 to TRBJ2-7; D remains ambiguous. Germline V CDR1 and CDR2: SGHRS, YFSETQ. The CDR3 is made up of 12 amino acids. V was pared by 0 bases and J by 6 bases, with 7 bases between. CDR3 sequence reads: CASSLVTTEQYF. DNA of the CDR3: TGCGCCAGCAGCTTGGTTACAACCGAGCAGTACTTC.

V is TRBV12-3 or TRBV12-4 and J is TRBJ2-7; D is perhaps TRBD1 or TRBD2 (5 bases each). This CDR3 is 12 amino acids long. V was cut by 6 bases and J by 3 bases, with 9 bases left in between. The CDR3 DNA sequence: TGTGCCAGCAGCCGGGACGGCTACGAGCAGTACTTC. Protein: CASSRDGYEQYF.

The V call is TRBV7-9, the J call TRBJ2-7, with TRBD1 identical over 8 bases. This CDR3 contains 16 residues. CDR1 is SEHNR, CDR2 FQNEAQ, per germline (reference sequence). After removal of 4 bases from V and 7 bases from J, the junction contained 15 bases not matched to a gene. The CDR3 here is CASSSLGTGTGREQYF. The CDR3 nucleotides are TGTGCCAGCAGCTCATTGGGGACCGGGACAGGACGAGAGCAGTACTTC.

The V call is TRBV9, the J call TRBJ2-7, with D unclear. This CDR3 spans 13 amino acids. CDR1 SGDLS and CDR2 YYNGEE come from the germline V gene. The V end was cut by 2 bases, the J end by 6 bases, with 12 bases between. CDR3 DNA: TGTGCCAGCAGCGTCGATCCAACAGCCGAGCAGTACTTC. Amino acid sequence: CASSVDPTAEQYF. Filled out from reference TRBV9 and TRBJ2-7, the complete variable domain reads DSGVTQTPKHLITATGQRVTLRCSPRSGDLSVYWYQQSLDQGLQFLIQYYNGEERAKGNILERFSAQQFPDLHSELNLSSLELGDSALYFCASSVDPTAEQYFGPGTRLTVT.

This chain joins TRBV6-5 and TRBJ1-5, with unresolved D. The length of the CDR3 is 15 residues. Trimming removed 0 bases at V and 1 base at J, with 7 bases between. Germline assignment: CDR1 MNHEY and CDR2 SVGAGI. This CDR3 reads CASSYSVRSNQPQHF. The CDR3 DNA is TGTGCCAGCAGTTACTCTGTCAGGAGCAATCAGCCCCAGCATTTT.

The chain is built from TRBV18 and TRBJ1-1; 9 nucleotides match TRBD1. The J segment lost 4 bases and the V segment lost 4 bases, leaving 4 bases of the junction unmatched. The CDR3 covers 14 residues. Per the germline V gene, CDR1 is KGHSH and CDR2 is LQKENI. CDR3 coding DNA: TGTGCCAGCTCACACGCGGACAGGGGCACTGAAGCTTTCTTT. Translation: CASSHADRGTEAFF.

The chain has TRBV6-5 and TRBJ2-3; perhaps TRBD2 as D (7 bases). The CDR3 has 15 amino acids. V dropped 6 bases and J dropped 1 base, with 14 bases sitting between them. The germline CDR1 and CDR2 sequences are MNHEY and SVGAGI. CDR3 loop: CASRLLGGGTDTQYF. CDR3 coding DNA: TGTGCCAGCAGACTTCTAGGGGGGGGCACAGATACGCAGTATTTT.

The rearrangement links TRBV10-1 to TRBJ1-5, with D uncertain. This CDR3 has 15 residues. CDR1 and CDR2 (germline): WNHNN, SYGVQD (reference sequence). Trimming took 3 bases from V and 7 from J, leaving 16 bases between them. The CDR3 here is CASSDPHPIRQPQHF. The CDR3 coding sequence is TGCGCCAGCAGTGACCCTCATCCGATTCGGCAGCCCCAGCATTTT.

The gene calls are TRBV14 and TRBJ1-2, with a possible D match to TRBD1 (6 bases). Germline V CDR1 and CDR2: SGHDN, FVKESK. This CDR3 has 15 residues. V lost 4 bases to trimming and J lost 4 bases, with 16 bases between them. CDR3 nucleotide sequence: TGTGCCAGCAGCCCTTGGGGGGCAGAAACCTATGGCTACACCTTC. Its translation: CASSPWGAETYGYTF.

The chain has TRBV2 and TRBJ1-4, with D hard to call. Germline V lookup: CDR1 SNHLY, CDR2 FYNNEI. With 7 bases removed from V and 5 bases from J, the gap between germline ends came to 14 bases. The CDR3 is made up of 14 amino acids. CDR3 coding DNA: TGTGCCAGCACCCTTGTCCAGTTAAATGAAAAACTGTTTTTT. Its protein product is CASTLVQLNEKLFF.

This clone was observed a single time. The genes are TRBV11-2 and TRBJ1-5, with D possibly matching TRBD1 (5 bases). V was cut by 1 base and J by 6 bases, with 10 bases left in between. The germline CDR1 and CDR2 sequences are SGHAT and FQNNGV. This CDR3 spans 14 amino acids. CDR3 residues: CASSLAFGGQPQHF. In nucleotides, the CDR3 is TGTGCCAGCAGCTTAGCCTTTGGGGGTCAGCCCCAGCATTTT.

CDR3 nucleotide sequence: TGTGCCAGCAGCCAGTTTGGGAATAATTCACCCCTCCACTTT. Translating gives CASSQFGNNSPLHF. The V and J genes are TRBV3-1 (or the pseudogene TRBV3-2) and TRBJ1-6; D is unresolved. The CDR3 totals 14 residues. Germline V gives CDR1 LGHDT, CDR2 YNNKEL (reference sequence). Trimming stripped 3 bases from V and 5 bases from J, with 8 bases between.

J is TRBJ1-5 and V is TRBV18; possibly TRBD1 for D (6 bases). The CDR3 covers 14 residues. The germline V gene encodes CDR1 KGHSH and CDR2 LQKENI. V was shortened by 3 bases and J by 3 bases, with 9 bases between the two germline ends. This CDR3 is CASSPGHNNQPQHF. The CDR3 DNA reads TGTGCCAGCTCACCGGGACATAACAATCAGCCCCAGCATTTT. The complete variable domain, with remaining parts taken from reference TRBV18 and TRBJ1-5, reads NAGVMQNPRHLVRRRGQEARLRCSPMKGHSHVYWYRQLPEEGLKFMVYLQKENIIDESGMPKERFSAEFPKEGPSILRIQQVVRGDSAAYFCASSPGHNNQPQHFGDGTRLSIL.

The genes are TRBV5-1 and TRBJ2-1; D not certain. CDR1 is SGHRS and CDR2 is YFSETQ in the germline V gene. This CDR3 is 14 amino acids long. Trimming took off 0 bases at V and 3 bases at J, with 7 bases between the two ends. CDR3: CASSLGQYYNEQFF. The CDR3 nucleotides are TGCGCCAGCAGCTTGGGGCAGTACTACAATGAGCAGTTCTTC.

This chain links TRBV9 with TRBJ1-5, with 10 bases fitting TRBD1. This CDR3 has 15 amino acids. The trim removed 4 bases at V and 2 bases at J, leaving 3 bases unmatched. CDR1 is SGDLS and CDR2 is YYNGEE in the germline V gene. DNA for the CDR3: TGTGCCAGCAGCACTGGGACAGGGGGCAATCAGCCCCAGCATTTT. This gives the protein CASSTGTGGNQPQHF.

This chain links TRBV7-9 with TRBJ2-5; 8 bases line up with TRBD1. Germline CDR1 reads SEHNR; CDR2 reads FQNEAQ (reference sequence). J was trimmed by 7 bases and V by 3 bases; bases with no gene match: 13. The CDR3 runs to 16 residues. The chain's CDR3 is CASSLDGTGALGTQYF. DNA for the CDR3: TGTGCCAGCAGCTTGGATGGGACAGGTGCCTTGGGGACCCAGTACTTC.

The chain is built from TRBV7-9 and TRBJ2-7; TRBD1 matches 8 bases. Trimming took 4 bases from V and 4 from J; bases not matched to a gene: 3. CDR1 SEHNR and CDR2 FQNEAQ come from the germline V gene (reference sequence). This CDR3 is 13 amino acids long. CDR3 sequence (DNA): TGTGCCAGCAGCTGGGACAGGTCGTACGAGCAGTACTTC. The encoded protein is CASSWDRSYEQYF.

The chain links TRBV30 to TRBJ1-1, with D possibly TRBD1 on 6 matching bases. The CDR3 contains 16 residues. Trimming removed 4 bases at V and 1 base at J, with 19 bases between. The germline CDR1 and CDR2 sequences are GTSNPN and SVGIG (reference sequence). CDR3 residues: CAWTTKVIQGNTEAFF. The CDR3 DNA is TGTGCCTGGACAACCAAGGTAATACAGGGGAACACTGAAGCTTTCTTT.

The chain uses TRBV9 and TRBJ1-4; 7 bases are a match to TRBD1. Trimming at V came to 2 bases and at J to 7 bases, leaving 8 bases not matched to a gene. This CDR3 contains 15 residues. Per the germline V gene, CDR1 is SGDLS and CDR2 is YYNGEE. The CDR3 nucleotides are TGTGCCAGCAGCGTTAGCTTTACAGGGGCTGAAAAACTGTTTTTT. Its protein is CASSVSFTGAEKLFF.

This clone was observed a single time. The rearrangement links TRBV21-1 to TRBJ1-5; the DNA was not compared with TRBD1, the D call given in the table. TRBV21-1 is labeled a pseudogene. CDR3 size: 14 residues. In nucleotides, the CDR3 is TGTGCCAGCAGTTCCACAGGGGGCGTCCAGCCCCAGCATTTT. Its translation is CASSSTGGVQPQHF.

The CDR3 reads CASRVTSGGAYEQYF. The CDR3 nucleotides are TGTGCCAGCCGGGTGACTAGCGGGGGGGCCTACGAGCAGTACTTC. V and J are TRBV6-5 and TRBJ2-7; 14 bases line up with TRBD2. V shed 8 bases and J 2 bases; nucleotides not matched to a gene: 5. Germline V lookup: CDR1 MNHEY, CDR2 SVGAGI. The CDR3 loop spans 15 amino acids.

The CDR3 is CASSPARTANTGELFF. The CDR3 region has the DNA TGTGCCAGCAGCCCGGCCCGGACAGCGAACACCGGGGAGCTGTTTTTT. The rearrangement uses TRBV14 and TRBJ2-2; perhaps TRBD1 as D (6 bases). CDR3 size: 16 residues. V shed 4 bases and J shed 0 bases, with 12 bases lying between them. Germline CDR1 is SGHDN and CDR2 is FVKESK.

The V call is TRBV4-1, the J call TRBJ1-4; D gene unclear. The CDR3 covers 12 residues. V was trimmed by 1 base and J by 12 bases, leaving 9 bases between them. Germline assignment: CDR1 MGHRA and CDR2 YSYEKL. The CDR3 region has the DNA TGCGCCAGCAGCCAAGCAACTGGACAACTGTTTTTT. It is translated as CASSQATGQLFF.

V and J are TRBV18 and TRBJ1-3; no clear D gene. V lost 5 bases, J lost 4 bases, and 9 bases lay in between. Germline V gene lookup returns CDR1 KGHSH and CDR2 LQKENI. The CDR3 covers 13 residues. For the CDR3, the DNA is TGTGCCAGCTCAGATGGATTCGGAAACACCATATATTTT. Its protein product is CASSDGFGNTIYF.